The rows below give T cell receptor beta chains drawn from one sample of a study of blood T cell repertoires in COVID-19. The method was immunoSEQ multiplex PCR; TCRdb's version includes in-frame clones alone and lacks a portion of them. The sample lists some 42,000 clones; approximately 88% were seen once. Sequenced: peripheral blood. The receptors were gathered from a human donor in a cohort sampled during active COVID-19. The CDR3 runs from the conserved cysteine through the conserved F or W. The D gene is left open where the match is weak. Expanded clones are given a class, and other clones once, few, many or no size at all.

CDR3 length	J gene	D gene	clone size	V gene	CDR3 DNA	CDR3 protein
13	TRBJ1-2	.	.	TRBV12-3/TRBV12-4	TGTGCCAGCAGTTATGAGGGAGGGAGAGGCTACACCTTC	CASSYEGGRGYTF
17	TRBJ2-3	TRBD2	.	TRBV5-4	TGTGCCAGCAGCTTGAGAGTCGGCGGGGGGGCGGTAGATACGCAGTATTTT	CASSLRVGGGAVDTQYF
15	TRBJ2-1	.	.	TRBV18	TGTGCCAGCTCACCAGTAGGGGGCTCCTACAATGAGCAGTTCTTC	CASSPVGGSYNEQFF
13	TRBJ1-3	.	.	TRBV3-1/TRBV3-2	TGTGCCAGCAGCCCCTCTACTGGAAACACCATATATTTT	CASSPSTGNTIYF
15	TRBJ2-3	.	.	TRBV3-1/TRBV3-2	TGTGCCAGCAGCCTTATAGGGGCAAGCACAGATACGCAGTATTTT	CASSLIGASTDTQYF
13	TRBJ2-7	.	.	TRBV4-3	TGCGCCAGCAGCCAAGGGTACAGGTACGAGCAGTACTTC	CASSQGYRYEQYF
16	TRBJ1-5	.	.	TRBV19	TGTGCCAGTAGTATGAGGGCGGACTTATCTAATCAGCCCCAGCATTTT	CASSMRADLSNQPQHF
15	TRBJ1-2	.	.	TRBV6-5	TGTGCCAGCAGTTACACGCGGGGCGGAAACTATGGCTACACCTTC	CASSYTRGGNYGYTF
14	TRBJ2-7	.	.	TRBV9	TGTGCCAGCAGCGAGGGGGGCGGGAGCTACGAGCAGTACTTC	CASSEGGGSYEQYF
13	TRBJ1-1	.	.	TRBV7-3	TGTGCCAGCAGCGACAGCGCGAACACTGAAGCTTTCTTT	CASSDSANTEAFF
21	TRBJ2-1	TRBD2	.	TRBV3-1/TRBV3-2	TGTGCCAGCAGCCAAATACCCGGGACTAGCGGGGGGAAGAGCTCCTACAATGAGCAGTTCTTC	CASSQIPGTSGGKSSYNEQFF
15	TRBJ1-1	.	once	TRBV6-2/TRBV6-3	TGTGCCAGCAGTGACAGGTCACTCATGAACACTGAAGCTTTCTTT	CASSDRSLMNTEAFF
14	TRBJ2-1	TRBD1	.	TRBV10-1	TGCGCCAGCAGAGTGGGACAGAACTACAATGAGCAGTTCTTC	CASRVGQNYNEQFF
15	TRBJ2-1	TRBD2	.	TRBV27	TGTGCCAGCAGTTTTAGCGGGAGCTCCTACAATGAGCAGTTCTTC	CASSFSGSSYNEQFF
14	TRBJ2-7	.	.	TRBV4-2	TGTGCCAGCAGCCCGTATGCGGAAACCTACGAGCAGTACTTC	CASSPYAETYEQYF
14	TRBJ1-1	TRBD1	.	TRBV7-2	TGTGCCAGCAGCCGGGACAGGGGAAACACTGAAGCTTTCTTT	CASSRDRGNTEAFF
14	TRBJ2-7	.	.	TRBV10-1	TGCGCCAGCAGCCGCCGTAGAGGCAAGTCGGAGCAGTACTTC	CASSRRRGKSEQYF
13	TRBJ1-1	TRBD1	.	TRBV24-1	TGTGCCACCAGAGGGACAGGGAATACTGAAGCTTTCTTT	CATRGTGNTEAFF
16	TRBJ2-1	TRBD2	once	TRBV7-6	TGTGCCAGCAGCTCCGTAGCGGGAGGGATATACAATGAGCAGTTCTTC	CASSSVAGGIYNEQFF
14	TRBJ1-2	TRBD1	.	TRBV11-2	TGTGCCAGCAGCCCACAGGGGGTACTGTGGGGCTACACCTTC	CASSPQGVLWGYTF
14	TRBJ2-7	TRBD1	.	TRBV5-1	TGCGCCAGCAGACCCGGGACAGGCACCTACGAGCAGTACTTC	CASRPGTGTYEQYF
14	TRBJ1-1	TRBD1	once	TRBV6-1	TGTGCCAGCAGTGAACGACAGGGTTTGACTGAAGCTTTCTTT	CASSERQGLTEAFF
14	TRBJ1-2	.	.	TRBV7-2	TGTGCCAGCAGTTCGGACAATAAGCCCCTGGGCTACACCTTC	CASSSDNKPLGYTF
15	TRBJ1-1	.	.	TRBV4-2	TGTGCCAGCAGCCCGCAGGGGCAAGGGAACACTGAAGCTTTCTTT	CASSPQGQGNTEAFF
19	TRBJ1-6	.	.	TRBV7-2	TGTGCCAGCACCAAAAGGGGGGGACCGCGTCAGACCGGGGATTCACCCCTCCACTTT	CASTKRGGPRQTGDSPLHF
16	TRBJ2-5	.	.	TRBV29-1	TGCAGCGTAATACTTAACAGGGATCTTGTCCAAGAGACCCAGTACTTC	CSVILNRDLVQETQYF
14	TRBJ1-5	.	once	TRBV30	TGTGCCTGGAGTGACGGAGTCAGCAATCAGCCCCAGCATTTT	CAWSDGVSNQPQHF
13	TRBJ1-6	TRBD1	.	TRBV19	TGTGCCAGTAGTATTTCGACAGGGAGACCCCTCCACTTT	CASSISTGRPLHF
15	TRBJ1-5	TRBD1	.	TRBV20-1	TGCAGTGCTAGTAGACAGGGTAGGAGCAATCAGCCCCAGCATTTT	CSASRQGRSNQPQHF
15	TRBJ2-7	TRBD2	.	TRBV6-1	TGTGCCAGCAGTGATGAGCTAGCGGGGGGGCTCGAGCAGTACTTC	CASSDELAGGLEQYF
13	TRBJ1-2	.	.	TRBV7-9	TGTGCCAGCAGTACAATCCAGGTTAATGGCTACACCTTC	CASSTIQVNGYTF
13	TRBJ2-2	.	.	TRBV5-5	TGTGCCAGCAGCCGGAGGGAGTACGGGGAGCTGTTTTTT	CASSRREYGELFF
14	TRBJ1-6	.	.	TRBV6-5	TGTGCCAGCATTTTTCAGGTTGAGAATTCACCCCTCCACTTT	CASIFQVENSPLHF